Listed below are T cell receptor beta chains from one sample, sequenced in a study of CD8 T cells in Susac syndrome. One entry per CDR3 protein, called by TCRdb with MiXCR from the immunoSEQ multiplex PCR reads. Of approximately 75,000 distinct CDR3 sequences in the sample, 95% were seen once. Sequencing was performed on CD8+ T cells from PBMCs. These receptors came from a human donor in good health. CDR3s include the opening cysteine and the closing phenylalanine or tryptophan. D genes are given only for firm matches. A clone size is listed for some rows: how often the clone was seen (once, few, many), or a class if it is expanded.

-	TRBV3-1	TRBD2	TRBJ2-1	TGTGCCAGCAAAAGCGGGGGGCTGGAGTTCTTC	CASKSGGLEFF
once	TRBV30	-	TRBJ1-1	TGTGCCTGGAGTATTGGGGGGAACACTGAAGCTTTCTTT	CAWSIGGNTEAFF
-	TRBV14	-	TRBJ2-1	TGTGCCAGCAGGGGGCCTTCCGTTGGGTCCTACAATGAGCAGTTCTTC	CASRGPSVGSYNEQFF
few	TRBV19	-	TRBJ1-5	TGTGCCAGTAGCTCCAGCTCCGGGAGCAATCAGCCCCAGCATTTT	CASSSSSGSNQPQHF
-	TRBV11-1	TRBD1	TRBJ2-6	TGTGCCAGCAGTCATACCCCCGGGCGAACAGGGGCGAGAGGAGCCAACGTCCTGACTTTC	CASSHTPGRTGARGANVLTF
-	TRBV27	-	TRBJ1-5	TGTGCCAGCAGGGTTCATAGCAATCAGCCCCAGCATTTT	CASRVHSNQPQHF
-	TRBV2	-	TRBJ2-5	TGTGCCAGCAGTGAAGCGCTCACTAGGTGGGAGACCCAGTACTTC	CASSEALTRWETQYF
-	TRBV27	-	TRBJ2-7	TGTGCCAGCAGTTTACTCGGCATCGGCTACGAGCAGTACTTC	CASSLLGIGYEQYF
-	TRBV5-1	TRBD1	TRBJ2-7	TGCGCCAGCAGCTGGTTTTCCGGGACAGACTACGAGCAGTACTTC	CASSWFSGTDYEQYF
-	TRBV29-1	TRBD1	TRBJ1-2	TGCAGCGTCGAATCTTGGGACAGGTCTGGCTACACCTTC	CSVESWDRSGYTF
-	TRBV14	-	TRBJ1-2	TGTGCCAGCAGCCAAGTGCCAGGGGAGCGCTATGGCTACACCTTC	CASSQVPGERYGYTF
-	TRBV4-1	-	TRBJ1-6	TGCGCCAGCAGCCAAGTAGTCCGTTCGAGCTCCTATAATTCACCCCTCCACTTT	CASSQVVRSSSYNSPLHF
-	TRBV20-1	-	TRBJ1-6	TGCAGTGCCATATCCCCCGGGACGCGTAATTCACCCCTCCACTTT	CSAISPGTRNSPLHF
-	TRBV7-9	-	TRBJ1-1	TGTGCCACCTCTAGGACCGACTTGAACACTGAAGCTTTCTTT	CATSRTDLNTEAFF